This T cell receptor beta chain appears in the sequencing data of a study of blood T cells in healthy people across ages. Findings of the study overall: Diversity of TCR beta per million T cells declined in a roughly linear way with age. Shifts in expanded clonotypes may have been confounded by donor CMV status, which was unknown. One million T cells yielded diversity estimates that were considered underestimates.

This clonotype was detected many times. Its cognate antigen is unknown. A second roughly 7 to 12 cycle PCR used barcoded and J-beta primers. From the 5' RACE reads, TCRdb called clonotypes with MiXCR, one entry per CDR3 protein. Of 1.8 million or so distinct CDR3 sequences in the sample, roughly two fifths were seen once. The CDR3 has 16 amino acids. Germline V lookup: CDR1 SGHVS, CDR2 FQNEAQ. Trimming shortened V by 4 bases and J by 3 bases, and 16 bases separated the two germline ends. Total RNA was extracted at no less than 5 micrograms per sample. The clonotype comes from a human donor in good health. The specimen was blood. The V call is TRBV7-8, the J call TRBJ2-1; tentative D call: TRBD2 (7 bases). CDR3 protein: CASSSEGGTNYNEQFF. CDR3 nucleotides: TGTGCCAGCAGCTCGGAAGGGGGGACTAACTACAATGAGCAGTTCTTC.